The T cell receptor beta chain described here comes from a study of CD4 T cells in relation to SARS-CoV-2 and coronaviruses. Of note for this clone: Its antigen is unidentified.

Repertoires were generated with immunoSEQ multiplex PCR, while TCRdb's copy carries only in-frame clones and drops some. The sample lists approximately 16,000 clones, about 80% occurring once. With 7 bases removed from V and 0 bases from J, the gap between germline ends came to 11 bases. Looked up from germline, CDR1 is SGHTA and CDR2 is FQGNSA. The CDR3 runs to 14 residues. General study points: In 55% to 75% of donors, memory CD4+ clonotypes crossrecognized SARS-CoV-2 and at least one common cold coronavirus spike.

CD4+ T cells from unexposed donors were obtained before the COVID-19 pandemic (2011-2018). CD4+ T cells were isolated from the cells after around 11 days of culture. Cells permitting, SARS-CoV-2 S/N and four cold-coronavirus spikes were tested on unexposed-donor CD4+ T cells. V is TRBV7-2 and J is TRBJ2-3, with unresolved D. The TCR was taken from a human donor in good health. Sequencing was done on a sample of CD4+ T cells from PBMCs, cultured in vitro. The CDR3 DNA follows: TGTGCCAGCAAGAACTTTGCTAGCACAGATACGCAGTATTTT. Translating gives CASKNFASTDTQYF. The whole variable domain, filled in from reference TRBV7-2 and TRBJ2-3, reads GAGVSQSPSNKVTEKGKDVELRCDPISGHTALYWYRQSLGQGLEFLIYFQGNSAPDKSGLPSDRFSAERTGGSVSTLTIQRTQQEDSAVYLCASKNFASTDTQYFGPGTRLTVL.